Listed here is a single TCR beta chain. Its binding antigen is unknown. Base qualities are not at hand, and no much larger clone is one base apart. According to the germline V gene, CDR1 reads SGHTA and CDR2 reads FQGNSA. V is cut by 3 bases and J by 6 bases, and the space between the germline ends is 9 bases. The CDR3 runs 14 residues from the cysteine to the phenylalanine. Solely the CDR3 DNA is kept, with 42 bases framed from the first base. These data come from a study of glioma-infiltrating T cells after dendritic cell vaccination (dated by TCRdb to the mid-2010s). At the level of the whole study: The cohort comprised around 15 glioblastoma patients from Phase I and II dendritic cell vaccination trials, 9 newly diagnosed and 6 with recurrent disease. Between 2003 and 2012, patients were given autologous tumor lysate-pulsed dendritic cell vaccination. To make the vaccine, monocyte-derived dendritic cells were cultured for six to eight days with IL-4 and GM-CSF and then pulsed overnight with autologous tumor lysate. Three intradermal dendritic cell vaccine injections were administered to patients at biweekly intervals in the arm below the axilla. In glioblastoma patients vaccinated with dendritic cells, deep sequencing of TCR beta CDR3 regions served to measure tumor-infiltrating lymphocyte content and to compare repertoires between tumor and blood. TCR sequencing metrics, including TIL content and tumor-blood repertoire overlap, were correlated with survival after dendritic cell vaccination. The research as a whole found: Longer time to progression and overall survival after dendritic cell vaccination were predicted by higher estimated pretreatment TIL content. TCR clonality showed no direct relationship with survival, which suggests that a diverse polyclonal response may be important. The three-group TCR overlap response model was described as speculative and requiring prospective validation. The cohort was small and heterogeneous, few patients had complete blood and tumor sets, and even fewer had initial-recurrent tumor pairs.

Patients were selected on the basis of adequate residual fresh-frozen tumor tissue and more than two years of available survival data. Although molecular status otherwise differed among the glioblastoma patients, no patient had an isocitrate dehydrogenase mutation. PBMC were collected before vaccination, two weeks after the third vaccination, and at tumor progression if tumor progression occurred. The Qiagen DNeasy Blood extraction Kit was used to extract genomic DNA. The immunoSEQ assay amplified TCRB CDR3 regions from approximately 2 micrograms of genomic DNA, or from all available DNA when less than that amount was available. Multiplex PCR used 60 forward primers for TCR V beta segments and 13 reverse primers for J beta segments. To estimate reads per starting template, synthetic control templates were spiked into each sample at limiting dilution. The Illumina HiSeq System generated 87 bp sequencing reads. The authors' analysis ran thus. To remove PCR and sequencing errors, closely related sequences were merged with a nearest neighbor algorithm. TCR overlap was defined as the percentage of unique tumor TCR beta sequences that were also present in the same patient's peripheral blood. The immuneACCESS repertoire file appears here via TCRdb, limited to in-frame rearrangements. These files lack a portion of the clones; in checked studies, under half of the deficit traces to unresolved V genes, and the cause of the others is not known. Clone size and the V and J calls come from that table; the DNA yielded D and trimming. The sample table shows 90,000 to 100,000 clones, and over 60% are seen once. The top ten clonotypes cover 5.5% to 7% of the sample.

The TCR comes from a human donor with glioblastoma. This sample comprised blood, obtained before dendritic cell vaccination. In this chain, TRBV7-2 is recombined with TRBJ1-6, with TRBD1 as a weak D call on 5 bases. At the DNA level, the sequence is TGTGCCAGCAGCTTTCCCAGGGCTAATTCACCCCTCCACTTT. Its amino acids are CASSFPRANSPLHF.